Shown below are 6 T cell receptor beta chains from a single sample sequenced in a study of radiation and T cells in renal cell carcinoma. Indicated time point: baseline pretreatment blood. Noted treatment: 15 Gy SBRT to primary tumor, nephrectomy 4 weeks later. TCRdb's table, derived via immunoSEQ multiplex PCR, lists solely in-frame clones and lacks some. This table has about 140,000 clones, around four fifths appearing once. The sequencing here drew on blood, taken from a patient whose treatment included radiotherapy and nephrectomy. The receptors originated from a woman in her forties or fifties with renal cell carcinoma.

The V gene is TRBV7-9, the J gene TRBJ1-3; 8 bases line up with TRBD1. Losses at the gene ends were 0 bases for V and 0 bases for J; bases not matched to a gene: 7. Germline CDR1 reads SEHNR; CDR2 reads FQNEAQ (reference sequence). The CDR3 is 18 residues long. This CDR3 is CASSLAHPGQVSGNTIYF. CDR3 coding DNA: TGTGCCAGCAGCTTAGCACATCCGGGACAGGTCTCTGGAAACACCATATATTTT.

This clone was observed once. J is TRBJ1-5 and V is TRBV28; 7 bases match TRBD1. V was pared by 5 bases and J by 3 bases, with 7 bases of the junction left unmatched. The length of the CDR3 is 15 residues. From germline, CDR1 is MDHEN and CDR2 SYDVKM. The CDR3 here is CASSPMGQHNQPQHF. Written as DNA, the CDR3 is TGTGCCAGCAGTCCTATGGGACAGCACAATCAGCCCCAGCATTTT.

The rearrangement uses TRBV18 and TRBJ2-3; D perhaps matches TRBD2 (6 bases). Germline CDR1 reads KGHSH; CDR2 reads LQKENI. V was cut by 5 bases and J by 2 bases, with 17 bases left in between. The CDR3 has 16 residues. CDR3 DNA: TGTGCCAGCTCATCATCGGGACTCGACATCACAGATACGCAGTATTTT. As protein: CASSSSGLDITDTQYF.

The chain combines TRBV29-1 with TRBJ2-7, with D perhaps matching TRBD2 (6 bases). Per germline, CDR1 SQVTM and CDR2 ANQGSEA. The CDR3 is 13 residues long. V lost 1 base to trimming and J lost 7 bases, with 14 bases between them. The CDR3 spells CSVEGGAAGEQYF. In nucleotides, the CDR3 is TGCAGCGTTGAAGGTGGGGCAGCGGGTGAGCAGTACTTC.

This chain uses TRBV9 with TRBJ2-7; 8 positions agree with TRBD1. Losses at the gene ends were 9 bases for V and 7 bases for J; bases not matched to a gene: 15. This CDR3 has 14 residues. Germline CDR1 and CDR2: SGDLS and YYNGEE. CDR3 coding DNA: TGTGCCACCCTGGGCGGGCAGGGGGCGCGGGAGCAGTACTTC. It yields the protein CATLGGQGAREQYF. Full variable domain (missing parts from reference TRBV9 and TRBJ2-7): DSGVTQTPKHLITATGQRVTLRCSPRSGDLSVYWYQQSLDQGLQFLIQYYNGEERAKGNILERFSAQQFPDLHSELNLSSLELGDSALYFCATLGGQGAREQYFGPGTRLTVT.

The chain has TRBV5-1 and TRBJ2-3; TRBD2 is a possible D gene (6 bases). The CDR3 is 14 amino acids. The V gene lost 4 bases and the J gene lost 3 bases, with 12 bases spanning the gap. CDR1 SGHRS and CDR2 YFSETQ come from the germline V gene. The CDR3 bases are TGCGCCAGCAGCACGACGGAGGGAACAGATACGCAGTATTTT. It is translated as CASSTTEGTDTQYF.